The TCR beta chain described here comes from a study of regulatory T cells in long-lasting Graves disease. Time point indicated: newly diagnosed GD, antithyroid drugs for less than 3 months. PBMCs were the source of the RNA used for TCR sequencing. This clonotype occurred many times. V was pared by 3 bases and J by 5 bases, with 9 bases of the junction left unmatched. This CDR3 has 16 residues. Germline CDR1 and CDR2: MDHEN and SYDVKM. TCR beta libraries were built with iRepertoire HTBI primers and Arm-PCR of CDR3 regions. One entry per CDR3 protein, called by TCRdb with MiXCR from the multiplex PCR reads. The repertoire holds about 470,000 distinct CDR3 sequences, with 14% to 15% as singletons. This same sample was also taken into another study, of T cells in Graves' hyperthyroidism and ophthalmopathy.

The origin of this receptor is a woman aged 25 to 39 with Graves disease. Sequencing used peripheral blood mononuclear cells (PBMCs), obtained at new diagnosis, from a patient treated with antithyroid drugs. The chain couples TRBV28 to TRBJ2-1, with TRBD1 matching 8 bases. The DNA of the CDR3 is TGTGCCAGCAGTTTCGGGCAGGGGGCTTTCCACAATGAGCAGTTCTTC. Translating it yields CASSFGQGAFHNEQFF.